This T cell receptor beta chain was profiled in a study of blood T cell repertoires in COVID-19. Turning to the study itself: Samples of COVID-19 (acute and convalescent) were obtained from the United States, Italy and Spain. Sample material is recorded as cDNA or gDNA derived from T cells, B-cell-depleted T cells, or PBMCs.

As originally analysed: Nucleated cell counts were estimated from reference gene primer amplification. Method: immunoSEQ multiplex PCR; TCRdb's copy keeps in-frame clones and lacks some. V and J calls and clone size are copied from that table; D and trimming were computed from the DNA. This sample carries about 410,000 clones, roughly 89% of them seen once, and the ten largest clones take over 1.3%. Germline V CDR1 and CDR2: LGHDT, YNNKEL (reference sequence). This CDR3 has 17 residues. Trimming shortened V by 1 base and J by 1 base, and 15 bases separated the two germline ends. This TCR came from a woman aged 25 to 39 with active or convalescent COVID-19. Sequencing used peripheral blood. The chain carries TRBV3-1 (or the pseudogene TRBV3-2) and TRBJ2-3; maybe TRBD2 (5 bases). The CDR3 sequence: CASSQVRGSRGTDTQYF. The CDR3 DNA reads as TGTGCCAGCAGCCAAGTCCGGGGATCACGAGGCACAGATACGCAGTATTTT.